These T cell receptor beta chains were read from a single sample in a study of cytomegalovirus exposure and HLA in healthy donors. Data came from immunoSEQ multiplex PCR; TCRdb stores just in-frame clones and leaves some out. The sample gives about 94,000 clones, approximately 80% of which show up once; about 0.71% is in the top ten. The sequenced material came from PBMCs. The receptor set was obtained from a woman in her fifties or sixties in good health and CMV-seronegative. Each CDR3 is given with its conserved first and last residue. The D gene is left open where the match is weak. Rows give clone size only sometimes, using once, few, many, or a class for an expanded clone.

size	V	J	D	CDR3	DNA
-	TRBV5-1	TRBJ2-7	TRBD1	CASRSDRDYEQYF	TGCGCCAGCAGATCAGACAGGGACTACGAGCAGTACTTC
-	TRBV6-4	TRBJ1-2	-	CASRARDSDYGYTF	TGTGCCAGCAGGGCCAGGGATTCGGACTATGGCTACACCTTC
once	TRBV29-1	TRBJ2-2	TRBD1	CSVVLTGGRAGELFF	TGCAGCGTTGTTCTGACAGGGGGCCGGGCCGGGGAGCTGTTTTTT
-	TRBV19	TRBJ1-2	-	CASTGRGGLFYGYTF	TGTGCCAGTACGGGCAGAGGAGGACTATTCTATGGCTACACCTTC
-	TRBV5-4	TRBJ1-3	-	CASSLNGGGNTIYF	TGTGCCAGCAGCTTGAACGGCGGTGGAAACACCATATATTTT
-	TRBV2	TRBJ1-5	-	CASSLRGGGQPQHF	TGTGCCAGCAGCCTTAGGGGGGGCGGTCAGCCCCAGCATTTT
-	TRBV4-1	TRBJ2-1	TRBD2	CASSQDPSGGNEQFF	TGCGCCAGCAGCCAAGACCCTAGCGGGGGTAATGAGCAGTTCTTC
few	TRBV4-3	TRBJ2-2	-	CASSPGHNTGELFF	TGCGCCAGCAGCCCCGGACACAACACCGGGGAGCTGTTTTTT
-	TRBV7-9	TRBJ2-1	TRBD2	CASSFLRASGGTYNEQFF	TGTGCCAGCAGCTTCCTTCGGGCTAGCGGGGGAACCTACAATGAGCAGTTCTTC
-	TRBV19	TRBJ2-1	TRBD2	CASSPRGTSGYNEQFF	TGTGCCAGTAGTCCCAGAGGGACTAGCGGCTACAATGAGCAGTTCTTC
-	TRBV5-1	TRBJ2-3	-	CASSSGSYTDTQYF	TGCGCCAGCAGCTCAGGGTCCTACACAGATACGCAGTATTTT
-	TRBV5-8	TRBJ2-3	-	CASSSTFTDTQYF	TGTGCCAGCAGCTCCACTTTCACAGATACGCAGTATTTT
once	TRBV19	TRBJ1-2	-	CASSWDTDYGYTF	TGTGCCAGTAGTTGGGACACCGACTATGGCTACACCTTC
-	TRBV5-4	TRBJ2-5	-	CASSLAGATRRETQYF	TGTGCCAGCAGCTTGGCCGGGGCGACTAGGAGGGAGACCCAGTACTTC
once	TRBV5-6	TRBJ2-7	-	CASWVYSLSYEQYF	TGTGCCAGCTGGGTTTACAGCCTCTCCTACGAGCAGTACTTC
-	TRBV6-5	TRBJ2-6	-	CASTPSGIGANVLTF	TGTGCCAGCACGCCCTCAGGGATAGGGGCCAACGTCCTGACTTTC
few	TRBV5-1	TRBJ1-3	TRBD1	CASSPGQAQRTTIYF	TGCGCCAGCAGCCCCGGACAGGCCCAGAGGACCACCATATATTTT